The 31 T cell receptor beta chains given below trace back to one sample, sequenced in a study of T cells expressing NK-cell markers. TCRdb derives one entry per CDR3 protein from the 5' RACE reads, leaving out DNA. The sample table sets out over 120,000 distinct CDR3 sequences. The sample taken for sequencing was blood T cells: a sorted CD56 or NKG2C T cell subset, CD4+ or CD8+ T cells, or bulk PBMC T cells (not recorded which). The source is a man between 18 and 29 years old in good health.

The chain combines TRBV29-1 with TRBJ2-3; absent DNA, TCRdb's TRBD1 call cannot be checked. The V gene's germline CDR1 is SQVTM and CDR2 ANQGSEA. The length of the CDR3 is 14 residues. CDR3 sequence: CSADGTAGADTQYF.

The V and J genes are TRBV7-8 and TRBJ2-5; TCRdb selects TRBD1, and the lack of DNA leaves this call unchecked. The CDR3 consists of 16 residues. Germline V CDR1 and CDR2: SGHVS, FQNEAQ. CDR3 residues: CASSSGPGEWGETQYF.

The V call is TRBV5-1, the J call TRBJ2-4; checking the TCRdb D call of TRBD2 is not possible without DNA. The germline V gene has CDR1 SGHRS and CDR2 YFSETQ. The length of the CDR3 is 12 residues. CDR3 in amino acids: CASRDLKNIQYF.

V usage is TRBV4-2 and J usage is TRBJ2-3; TCRdb lists TRBD2, though no DNA is available to test this call. The CDR3 totals 18 residues. Germline V gives CDR1 LGHNA, CDR2 YNFKEQ. The CDR3 loop is CASSQGFIAGGEGDTQYF.

The chain is built from TRBV10-3 and TRBJ2-5; TCRdb reports TRBD2, a call that lacks DNA to check it against. CDR3 size: 15 residues. Germline CDR1 reads ENHRY; CDR2 reads SYGVKD. CDR3 amino acids: CAISNSVSPTETQYF.

The chain is built from TRBV19 and TRBJ1-1; as DNA is missing, the TRBD1 call by TCRdb cannot be tested. CDR1 is LNHDA and CDR2 is SQIVND in the germline V gene (reference sequence). The CDR3 runs 16 residues. CDR3 amino acids: CASSRGTGMMNTEAFF.

The gene calls are TRBV24-1 and TRBJ2-3; TCRdb's D call of TRBD2 is untestable without DNA. Per germline, CDR1 KGHDR and CDR2 SFDVKD. The CDR3 loop spans 14 amino acids. CDR3 residues: CATSDNSGSGTQYF.

The chain's CDR3 is CASSFLGTASGSMEETQYF. The genes are TRBV7-6 and TRBJ2-5; no DNA is available, so the TRBD2 call from TCRdb remains unchecked. The CDR3 sequence is 19 residues long. Germline V gives CDR1 SGHVS, CDR2 FNYEAQ.

The rearrangement joins TRBV5-5 to TRBJ2-3; TCRdb names TRBD2, which stays unverified in the absence of DNA. The CDR3 has 15 residues. Germline CDR1 SGHKS, CDR2 YYEKEE (reference sequence). CDR3 amino acids: CASSLAGGLTDTQYF. The variable domain in full, with the rest retrieved from reference TRBV5-5 and TRBJ2-3, is DAGVTQSPTHLIKTRGQQVTLRCSPISGHKSVSWYQQVLGQGPQFIFQYYEKEERGRGNFPDRFSARQFPNYSSELNVNALLLGDSALYLCASSLAGGLTDTQYFGPGTRLTVL.

This chain joins TRBV7-9 and TRBJ1-2; TCRdb indicates TRBD1, and absent DNA this call remains unverified. Germline lookup yields CDR1 SEHNR and CDR2 FQNEAQ (reference sequence). The CDR3 has 14 residues. CDR3 region: CASSLAPGAGGYTF.

The chain couples TRBV12-3 or TRBV12-4 to TRBJ2-4; TCRdb outputs TRBD1, but without DNA this stays unchecked. The CDR3 has 14 residues. The CDR3 protein is CASREQGMRNIQYF.

The J gene is TRBJ1-1, the V gene TRBV5-5; TCRdb lists TRBD1, though no DNA is available to test this call. The germline V gene has CDR1 SGHKS and CDR2 YYEKEE (reference sequence). This CDR3 is 15 amino acids long. The CDR3 loop reads CASSPLTGPNTEAFF.

The rearrangement joins TRBV2 to TRBJ2-2; TCRdb picks TRBD1, but there is no DNA to check that call. This CDR3 contains 16 residues. Germline loops: CDR1 SNHLY, CDR2 FYNNEI. The chain's CDR3 is CASRKGTALRAGELFF.

Here the CDR3 reads CASSLGQNEQYF. The V gene is TRBV7-2, the J gene TRBJ2-7. The CDR3 extends over 12 amino acids. The V gene's germline CDR1 is SGHTA and CDR2 FQGNSA.

The rearrangement joins TRBV27 to TRBJ2-2; the D call of TRBD1 rests on TCRdb alone, since no DNA is present to check it. The germline V gene encodes CDR1 MNHEY and CDR2 SMNVEV (reference sequence). The CDR3 runs 14 residues. The CDR3 reads CASSFDRATGELFF.

The genes are TRBV5-1 and TRBJ1-3; without DNA, the TCRdb call of TRBD1 cannot be checked. The CDR3 sequence is 15 residues long. Germline lookup yields CDR1 SGHRS and CDR2 YFSETQ. The CDR3 loop is CASSLDGTVGNTIYF.

The rearrangement uses TRBV5-1 and TRBJ2-3; no DNA is available, so the TRBD1 call from TCRdb remains unchecked. This CDR3 spans 16 amino acids. CDR1 and CDR2 (germline): SGHRS, YFSETQ. CDR3 protein: CASSPGDPRVADTQYF.

The chain has TRBV12-3 or TRBV12-4 and TRBJ2-1. This CDR3 is 12 amino acids long. The CDR3 protein is CAIRTSYNEQFF.

CDR3: CASNNPTVPKNIQYF. The chain is built from TRBV7-2 and TRBJ2-4. The CDR3 is made up of 15 amino acids. Looked up from germline, CDR1 is SGHTA and CDR2 is FQGNSA.

This chain's CDR3 is CASSELGTNTEAFF. The V and J genes are TRBV6-1 and TRBJ1-1; TCRdb lists TRBD1, though no DNA is available to test this call. This CDR3 spans 14 amino acids. Germline V gives CDR1 MNHNS, CDR2 SASEGT.

The V and J genes are TRBV24-1 and TRBJ2-1; TCRdb reports TRBD1, a call that lacks DNA to check it against. The CDR3 is 13 amino acids. Germline assignment: CDR1 KGHDR and CDR2 SFDVKD. The CDR3 sequence: CATSGQRVNEQFF.

The rearrangement joins TRBV9 to TRBJ2-1; TCRdb designates TRBD2, a call that cannot be tested without DNA. The CDR3 sequence is 14 residues long. Germline-derived CDR1 and CDR2 are SGDLS and YYNGEE. CDR3 residues: CASSERTSTVEQFF.

This chain links TRBV24-1 with TRBJ2-1; TCRdb's assignment of TRBD1 cannot be checked, as there is no DNA. Germline loops: CDR1 KGHDR, CDR2 SFDVKD. The CDR3 consists of 11 residues. CDR3: CATRQGTEQFF.

This chain connects TRBV4-3 to TRBJ2-7. CDR1 is LGHNA and CDR2 is YSLEER in the germline V gene. The CDR3 covers 15 residues. CDR3 sequence: CASSQVMGSSYEQYF.

V gene TRBV12-3 or TRBV12-4 combines with J gene TRBJ2-1; TCRdb's assignment of TRBD1 cannot be checked, as there is no DNA. This CDR3 comprises 14 residues. CDR3 residues: CASSSPSSVDEQFF.

The V and J genes are TRBV4-2 and TRBJ2-7; TCRdb's assignment of TRBD2 cannot be checked, as there is no DNA. Germline-derived CDR1 and CDR2 are LGHNA and YNFKEQ. This CDR3 has 16 residues. CDR3 sequence: CASSQQQLAGANEQYF.

The J gene is TRBJ2-3, the V gene TRBV6-2 or TRBV6-3; the TCRdb call, TRBD1, lacks DNA for checking. Germline CDR1 and CDR2: MNHEY and SVGEGT. CDR3 size: 20 residues. The CDR3: CASSMDRELSRNPNTDTQYF.

V usage is TRBV6-5 and J usage is TRBJ1-1; checking the TCRdb D call of TRBD1 is not possible without DNA. This CDR3 is built from 12 residues. In germline, CDR1 is MNHEY, CDR2 SVGAGI. CDR3 sequence reads: CASLGTGTEAFF.

This chain links TRBV11-3 with TRBJ2-5; the D call from TCRdb, TRBD1, cannot be confirmed without DNA. The V gene's germline CDR1 is SGHNT and CDR2 YENEEA. The CDR3 is 14 amino acids. CDR3 loop: CASSSARGSETQYF.

The chain links TRBV7-9 to TRBJ1-6; TCRdb designates TRBD1, a call that cannot be tested without DNA. The germline gives CDR1 SEHNR, CDR2 FQNEAQ (reference sequence). CDR3 length equals 15 residues. The CDR3: CASSFDRDYNSPLHF.

The V gene is TRBV7-9, the J gene TRBJ1-1. Germline CDR1 and CDR2: SEHNR and FQNEAQ (reference sequence). The CDR3 length is 17 residues. CDR3 protein: CASSADLQPWRNTEAFF.